One sample yielded the 12 T cell receptor beta chains listed below, sequenced in a study of T cells after yellow fever vaccination. TCRdb reprocessed the 5' RACE reads with MiXCR, giving one entry per CDR3 protein. The sample shows about 340,000 distinct CDR3 sequences, around an eighth of them seen only once. This material consisted of CD4+ T cells sorted from PBMCs, taken 15 days after the yellow fever booster vaccination. These receptors were obtained from a man aged 18 to 35 who received the YFV17D yellow fever vaccine.

The chain links TRBV5-1 to TRBJ2-2; D not certain. In germline, CDR1 is SGHRS, CDR2 YFSETQ. V lost 0 bases and J lost 1, with 7 bases in between. CDR3 length equals 15 residues. The DNA of the CDR3 is TGCGCCAGCAGCTTGGCTACAGTGAACACCGGGGAGCTGTTTTTT. Translating gives CASSLATVNTGELFF.

The table lists this clonotype with many counts. The J gene is TRBJ2-1, the V gene TRBV20-1, with D hard to call. V gave up 0 bases and J gave up 0 bases, with 18 bases separating them. CDR1 and CDR2 (germline): DFQATT, SNEGSKA (reference sequence). CDR3 length equals 18 residues. The CDR3 nucleotides read TGCAGTGCTAGAGATCTCTTGAAGGGCGTTAGCTCCTACAATGAGCAGTTCTTC. Protein: CSARDLLKGVSSYNEQFF.

This clonotype was detected a few times. This chain joins TRBV10-3 and TRBJ2-5; no firm D call. The CDR3 totals 12 residues. CDR1 and CDR2 (germline): ENHRY, SYGVKD. V lost 6 bases and J lost 5, with 10 bases in between. In nucleotides, the CDR3 is TGTGCCATCAGGGCGGATGGGGAGACCCAGTACTTC. Translation gives CAIRADGETQYF.

This clonotype was observed a handful of times. The rearrangement uses TRBV7-2 and TRBJ1-5, with 7 positions matching TRBD1. After removal of 5 bases from V and 5 bases from J, the junction contained 15 bases not matched to a gene. Germline V gene data show CDR1 as SGHTA and CDR2 as FQGNSA. The CDR3 contains 17 residues. The CDR3 region has the DNA TGTGCCAGCAGCACAATAGAGGGACAGACCACGTATCAGCCCCAGCATTTT. This gives the protein CASSTIEGQTTYQPQHF.

In its sample, this clonotype was seen many times. The gene calls are TRBV5-5 and TRBJ2-7; D perhaps matches TRBD1 (5 bases). Germline V lookup: CDR1 SGHKS, CDR2 YYEKEE (reference sequence). The CDR3 extends over 13 amino acids. Trimming stripped 4 bases from V and 5 bases from J, with 13 bases between. The CDR3 protein is CASSPGLRDEQYV. DNA for the CDR3: TGTGCCAGCAGCCCCGGGCTCAGGGACGAGCAGTACGTC.

This rearrangement joins TRBV6-2 or TRBV6-3 to TRBJ1-2; unclear D gene. The CDR3 consists of 16 residues. Germline assignment: CDR1 MNHEY and CDR2 SVGEGT. The V and J ends lost 5 bases and 3 bases respectively, with 19 bases between them. CDR3 DNA: TGTGCCAGCAGTGACCCTCGACACCTTAACGACTATGGCTACACCTTC. This sequence encodes CASSDPRHLNDYGYTF.

This chain joins TRBV4-2 and TRBJ2-7, with 10 bases fitting TRBD2. This CDR3 is 16 amino acids long. The V gene end was trimmed by 1 base and the J gene end by 0 bases; junction bases not matched to a gene: 3. In germline, CDR1 is LGHNA, CDR2 YNFKEQ. The CDR3 region is CASSQGLAGDSYEQYF. The CDR3 nucleotides are TGTGCCAGCAGCCAAGGCCTAGCGGGGGACTCCTACGAGCAGTACTTC.

This clonotype was seen a handful of times. The gene calls are TRBV2 and TRBJ2-2; D unresolved. V lost 1 base and J 7 bases, leaving 1 base between the germline ends. The CDR3 has 11 amino acids. Germline V lookup: CDR1 SNHLY, CDR2 FYNNEI. CDR3 sequence: CASSEVGELFF. The CDR3 DNA is TGTGCCAGCAGTGAAGTCGGGGAGCTGTTTTTT.

There are a few counts of this clonotype. V is TRBV7-2 and J is TRBJ2-2; D call uncertain. Germline loops: CDR1 SGHTA, CDR2 FQGNSA. The CDR3 is made up of 13 amino acids. Trimming removed 1 base at V and 9 bases at J, with 9 bases between. The CDR3 protein is CASSLGPQRELFF. The CDR3 nucleotides are TGTGCCAGCAGCTTAGGGCCCCAGCGGGAGCTGTTTTTT.

This clonotype was observed a few times. The chain couples TRBV30 to TRBJ2-5; D is undetermined. V lost 0 bases, J lost 6 bases, and 5 bases lay in between. The CDR3 spans 11 residues. CDR1 and CDR2 from the germline V gene are GTSNPN and SVGIG (reference sequence). The CDR3 region is CAWSVGKTQYF. The CDR3 DNA is TGTGCCTGGAGTGTAGGGAAGACCCAGTACTTC.

This clonotype has only a few counts. The chain is built from TRBV4-3 and TRBJ2-7; unclear D gene. The CDR3 length is 13 residues. Trimming pared 2 bases from V and 3 bases from J, leaving 8 bases between. Germline V CDR1 and CDR2: LGHNA, YSLEER. The CDR3 loop reads CASSQSPRYEQYF. For the CDR3, the DNA is TGCGCCAGCAGCCAAAGCCCCCGCTACGAGCAGTACTTC.

There are many counts of this clonotype. V and J are TRBV3-1 and TRBJ1-6, with D perhaps matching TRBD1 (6 bases). The V gene lost 1 base and the J gene lost 6 bases, with 16 bases spanning the gap. Germline CDR1 reads LGHDT; CDR2 reads YNNKEL (reference sequence). The CDR3 is 17 residues long. As DNA, the CDR3 is TGTGCCAGCAGCCAAGGGACCGGACAGCTTCCTAATTCACCCCTCCACTTT. Its translation is CASSQGTGQLPNSPLHF.